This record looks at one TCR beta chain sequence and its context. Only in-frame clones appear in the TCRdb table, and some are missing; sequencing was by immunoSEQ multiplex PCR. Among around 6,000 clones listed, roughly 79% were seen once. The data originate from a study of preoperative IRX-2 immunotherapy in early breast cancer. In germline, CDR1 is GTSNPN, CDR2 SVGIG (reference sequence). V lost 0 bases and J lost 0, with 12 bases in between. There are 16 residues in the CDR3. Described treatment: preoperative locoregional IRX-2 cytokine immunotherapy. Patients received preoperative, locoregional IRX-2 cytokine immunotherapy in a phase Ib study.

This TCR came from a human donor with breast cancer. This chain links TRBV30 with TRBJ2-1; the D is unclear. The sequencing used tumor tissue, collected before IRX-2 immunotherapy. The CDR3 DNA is TGTGCCTGGAGTGTAATGGCACCGAGCTCCTACAATGAGCAGTTCTTC. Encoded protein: CAWSVMAPSSYNEQFF.